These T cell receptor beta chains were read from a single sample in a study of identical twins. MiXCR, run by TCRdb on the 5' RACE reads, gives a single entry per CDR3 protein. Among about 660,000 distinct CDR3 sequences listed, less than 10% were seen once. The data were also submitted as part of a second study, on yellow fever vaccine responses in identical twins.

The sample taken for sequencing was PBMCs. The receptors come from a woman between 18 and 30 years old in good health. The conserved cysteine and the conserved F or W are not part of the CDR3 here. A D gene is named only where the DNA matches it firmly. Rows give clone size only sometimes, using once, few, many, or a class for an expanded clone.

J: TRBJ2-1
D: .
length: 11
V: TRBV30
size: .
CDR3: AWSAPVNNEQF

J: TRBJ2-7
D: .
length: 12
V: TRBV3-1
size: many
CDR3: ASSQPGPLTEQY

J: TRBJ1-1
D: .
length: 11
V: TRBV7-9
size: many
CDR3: ASSPTGDTEAF

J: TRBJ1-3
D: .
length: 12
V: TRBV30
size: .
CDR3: AWSLAGSGNTIY

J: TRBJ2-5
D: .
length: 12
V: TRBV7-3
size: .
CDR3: ASSLEPTRETQY

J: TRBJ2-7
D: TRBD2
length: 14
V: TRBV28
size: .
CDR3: ASSFWGEGTGYEQY

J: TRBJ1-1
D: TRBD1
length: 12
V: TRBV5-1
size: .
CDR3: ASSTTTGSTEAF

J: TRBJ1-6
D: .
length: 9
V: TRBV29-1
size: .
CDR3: SVILGRDIH

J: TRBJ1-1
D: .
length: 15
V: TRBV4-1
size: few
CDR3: ASSQDWGRGSDTEAF

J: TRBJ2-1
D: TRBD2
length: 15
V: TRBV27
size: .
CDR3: ASPSGRDECSYNEQF

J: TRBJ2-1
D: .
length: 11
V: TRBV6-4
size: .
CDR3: ASSGGDHNEQF

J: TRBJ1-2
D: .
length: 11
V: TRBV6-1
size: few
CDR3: ASALTENYGYT

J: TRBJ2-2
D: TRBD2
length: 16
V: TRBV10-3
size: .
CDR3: AISESGLAGAYTGELF

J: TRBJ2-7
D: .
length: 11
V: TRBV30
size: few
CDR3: AWSVDSLGEQY

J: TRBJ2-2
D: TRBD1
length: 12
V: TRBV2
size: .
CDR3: AIPGTGVIGELF

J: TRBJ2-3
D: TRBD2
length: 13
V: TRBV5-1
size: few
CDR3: ASRLRLAGTDTQY

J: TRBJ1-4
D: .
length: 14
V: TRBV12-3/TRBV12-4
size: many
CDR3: ASSLGRTAIYEKLF

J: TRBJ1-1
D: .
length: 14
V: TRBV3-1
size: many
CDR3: ASSPRRGGGDTEAF

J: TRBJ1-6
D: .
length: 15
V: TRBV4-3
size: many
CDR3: ASSQDRGEGWNSPLH

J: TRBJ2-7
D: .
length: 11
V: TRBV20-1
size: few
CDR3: SAPNPTSYEQY

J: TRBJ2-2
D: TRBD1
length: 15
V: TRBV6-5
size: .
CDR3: ASSYSTGQVDTGELF

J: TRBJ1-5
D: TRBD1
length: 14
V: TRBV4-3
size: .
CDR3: ASSQDRGTGEQPQH

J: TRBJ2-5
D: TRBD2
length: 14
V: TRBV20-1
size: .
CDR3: SASFPGLAVRETQY

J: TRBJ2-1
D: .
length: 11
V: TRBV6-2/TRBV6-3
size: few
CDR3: ASSYVSLNEQF

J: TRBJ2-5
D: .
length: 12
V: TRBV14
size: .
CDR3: ASSQERRGETQY

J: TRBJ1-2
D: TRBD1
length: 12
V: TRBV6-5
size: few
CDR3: ASSYGGQNYGYT

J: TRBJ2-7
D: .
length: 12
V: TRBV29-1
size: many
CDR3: SVSGQEGSYEQY

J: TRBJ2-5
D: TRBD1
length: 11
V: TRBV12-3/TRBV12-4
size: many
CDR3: ASRRTGEETQY